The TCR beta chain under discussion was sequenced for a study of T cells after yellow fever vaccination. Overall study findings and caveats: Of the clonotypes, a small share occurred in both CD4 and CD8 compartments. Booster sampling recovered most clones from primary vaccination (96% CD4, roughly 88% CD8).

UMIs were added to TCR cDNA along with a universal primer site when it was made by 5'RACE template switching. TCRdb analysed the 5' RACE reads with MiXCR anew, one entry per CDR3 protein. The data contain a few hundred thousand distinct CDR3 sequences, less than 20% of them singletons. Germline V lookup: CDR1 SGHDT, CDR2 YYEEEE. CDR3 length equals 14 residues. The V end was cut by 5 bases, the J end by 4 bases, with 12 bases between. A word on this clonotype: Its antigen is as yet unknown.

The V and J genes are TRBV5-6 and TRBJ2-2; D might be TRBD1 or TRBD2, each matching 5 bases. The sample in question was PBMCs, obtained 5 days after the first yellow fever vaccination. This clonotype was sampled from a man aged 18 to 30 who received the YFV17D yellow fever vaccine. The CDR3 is CASSNWGSTGELFF. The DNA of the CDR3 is TGTGCCAGCAGTAACTGGGGGAGCACCGGGGAGCTGTTTTTT.